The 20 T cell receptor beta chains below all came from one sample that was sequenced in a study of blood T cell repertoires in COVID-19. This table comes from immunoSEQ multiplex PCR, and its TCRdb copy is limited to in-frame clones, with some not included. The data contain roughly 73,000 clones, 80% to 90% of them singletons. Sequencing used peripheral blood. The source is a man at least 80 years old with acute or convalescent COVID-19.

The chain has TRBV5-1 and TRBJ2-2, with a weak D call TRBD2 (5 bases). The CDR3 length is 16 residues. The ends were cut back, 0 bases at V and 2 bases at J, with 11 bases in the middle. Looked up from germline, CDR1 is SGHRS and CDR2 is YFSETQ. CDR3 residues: CASSLGNSGNTGELFF. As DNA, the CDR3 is TGCGCCAGCAGCTTGGGTAACTCGGGAAACACCGGGGAGCTGTTTTTT.

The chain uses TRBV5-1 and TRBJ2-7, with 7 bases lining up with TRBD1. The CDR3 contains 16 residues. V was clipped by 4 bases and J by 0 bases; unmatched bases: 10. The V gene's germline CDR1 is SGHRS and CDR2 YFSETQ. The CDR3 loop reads CASSAPDRDRSYEQYF. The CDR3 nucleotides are TGCGCCAGCAGCGCCCCCGACAGGGACCGCTCCTACGAGCAGTACTTC. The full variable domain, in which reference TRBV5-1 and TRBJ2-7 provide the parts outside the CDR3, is KAGVTQTPRYLIKTRGQQVTLSCSPISGHRSVSWYQQTPGQGLQFLFEYFSETQRNKGNFPGRFSGRQFSNSRSEMNVSTLELGDSALYLCASSAPDRDRSYEQYFGPGTRLTVT.

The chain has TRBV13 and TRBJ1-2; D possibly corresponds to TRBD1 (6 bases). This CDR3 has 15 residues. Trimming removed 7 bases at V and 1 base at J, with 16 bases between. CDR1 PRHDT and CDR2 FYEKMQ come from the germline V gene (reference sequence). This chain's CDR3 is CASTQGRRGNYGYTF. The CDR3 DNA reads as TGTGCCAGCACCCAGGGGCGCAGGGGTAACTATGGCTACACCTTC.

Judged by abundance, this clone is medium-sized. CDR3 in DNA: TGTGCCAGCAGCGCCACCAGGGGCTTTGGCACTGAAGCTTTCTTT. Translation: CASSATRGFGTEAFF. This chain uses TRBV5-4 with TRBJ1-1; possible D gene TRBD1, 6 bases. V was pared by 4 bases and J by 4 bases, with 17 bases between. The CDR3 spans 15 residues. The germline CDR1 and CDR2 sequences are SGHNT and YYREEE (reference sequence).

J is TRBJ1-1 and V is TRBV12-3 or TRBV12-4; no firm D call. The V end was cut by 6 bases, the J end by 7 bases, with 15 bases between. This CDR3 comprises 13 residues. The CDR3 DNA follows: TGTGCCAGCAGGCGCGACGAGACTAATGAAGCTTTCTTT. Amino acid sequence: CASRRDETNEAFF.

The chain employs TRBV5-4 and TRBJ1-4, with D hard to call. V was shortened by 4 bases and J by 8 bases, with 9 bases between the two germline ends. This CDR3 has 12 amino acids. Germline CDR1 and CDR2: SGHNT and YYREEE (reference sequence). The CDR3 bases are TGTGCCAGCAGCCTTCTGCGGGAAAAACTGTTTTTT. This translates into CASSLLREKLFF.

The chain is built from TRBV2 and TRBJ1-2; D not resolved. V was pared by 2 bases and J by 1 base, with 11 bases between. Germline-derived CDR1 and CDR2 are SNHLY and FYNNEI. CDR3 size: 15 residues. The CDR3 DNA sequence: TGTGCCAGCAGTGAATTGGGCCAGTTTAACTATGGCTACACCTTC. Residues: CASSELGQFNYGYTF.

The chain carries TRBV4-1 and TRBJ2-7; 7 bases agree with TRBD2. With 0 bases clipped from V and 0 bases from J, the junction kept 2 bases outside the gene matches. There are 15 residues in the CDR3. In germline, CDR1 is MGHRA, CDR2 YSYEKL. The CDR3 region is CASSQEGDYSYEQYF. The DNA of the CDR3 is TGCGCCAGCAGCCAAGAAGGGGACTACTCCTACGAGCAGTACTTC.

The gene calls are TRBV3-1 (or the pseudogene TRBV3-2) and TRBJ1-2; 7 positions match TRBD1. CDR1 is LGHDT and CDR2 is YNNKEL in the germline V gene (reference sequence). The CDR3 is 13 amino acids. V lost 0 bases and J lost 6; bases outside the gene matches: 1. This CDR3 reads CASSQERGHGYTF. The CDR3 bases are TGTGCCAGCAGCCAAGAGAGGGGGCATGGCTACACCTTC.

CDR3 in amino acids: CASSAGGNTIYF. The CDR3 DNA is TGTGCCAGCAGCGCGGGGGGAAACACCATATATTTT. The gene calls are TRBV2 and TRBJ1-3; D not certain. Trimming left V 6 bases short and J 4 bases short, with 7 bases between. Germline V gives CDR1 SNHLY, CDR2 FYNNEI. The CDR3 sequence is 12 residues long.

In DNA form, the CDR3 reads TGTGCCAGCAGCTACGGGAGAGCAGATACGCAGTATTTT. Translation gives CASSYGRADTQYF. The rearrangement joins TRBV7-3 to TRBJ2-3, with D possibly matching TRBD2 (6 bases). This CDR3 region has 13 residues. CDR1 is SGHTA and CDR2 is FQGTGA in the germline V gene. V was pared by 4 bases and J by 4 bases, with 9 bases between.

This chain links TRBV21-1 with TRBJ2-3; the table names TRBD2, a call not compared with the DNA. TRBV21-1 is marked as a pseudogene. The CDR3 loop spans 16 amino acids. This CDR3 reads CASSTKWGDHTDTQYF. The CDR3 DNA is TGTGCCAGCAGCACCAAGTGGGGGGATCACACAGATACGCAGTATTTT.

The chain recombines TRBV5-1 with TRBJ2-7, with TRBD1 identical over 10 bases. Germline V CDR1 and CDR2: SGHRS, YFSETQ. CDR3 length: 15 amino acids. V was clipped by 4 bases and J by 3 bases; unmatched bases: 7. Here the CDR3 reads CASSPGGTGVYEQYF. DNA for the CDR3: TGCGCCAGCAGCCCGGGGGGGACAGGGGTCTACGAGCAGTACTTC.

CDR3 DNA: TGCGCCAGCAGCTTGACTAGCGGGGACACAGATACGCAGTATTTT. Residues: CASSLTSGDTDTQYF. The V and J genes are TRBV5-1 and TRBJ2-3, with 10 bases fitting TRBD2. The V segment lost 1 base and the J segment 2 bases; nucleotides outside the gene matches: 1. Germline values: CDR1 SGHRS, CDR2 YFSETQ. This CDR3 contains 15 residues.

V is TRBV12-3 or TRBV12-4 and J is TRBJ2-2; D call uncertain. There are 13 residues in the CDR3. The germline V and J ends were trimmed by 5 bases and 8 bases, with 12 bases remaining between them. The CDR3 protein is CASSPDILGELFF. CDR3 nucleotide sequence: TGTGCCAGCAGTCCAGACATTTTGGGGGAGCTGTTTTTT.

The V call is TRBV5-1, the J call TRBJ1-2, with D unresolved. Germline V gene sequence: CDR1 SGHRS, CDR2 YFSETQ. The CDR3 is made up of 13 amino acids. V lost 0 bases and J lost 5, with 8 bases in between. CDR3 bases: TGCGCCAGCAGCTTGGCGGCGGGGTATGGCTACACCTTC. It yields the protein CASSLAAGYGYTF.

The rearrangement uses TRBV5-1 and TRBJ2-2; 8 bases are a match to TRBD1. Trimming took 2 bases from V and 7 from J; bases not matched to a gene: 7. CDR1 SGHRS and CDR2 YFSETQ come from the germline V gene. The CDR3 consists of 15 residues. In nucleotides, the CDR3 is TGCGCCAGCAGCTTCCAGGGGGCGGACGGCGGGGAGCTGTTTTTT. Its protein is CASSFQGADGGELFF.

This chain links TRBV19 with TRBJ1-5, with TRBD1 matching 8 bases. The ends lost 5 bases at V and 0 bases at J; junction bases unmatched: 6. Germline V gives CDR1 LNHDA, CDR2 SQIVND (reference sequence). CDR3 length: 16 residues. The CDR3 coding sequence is TGTGCCAGTAGTTTACAGGGGGGACATAGCAATCAGCCCCAGCATTTT. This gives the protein CASSLQGGHSNQPQHF.

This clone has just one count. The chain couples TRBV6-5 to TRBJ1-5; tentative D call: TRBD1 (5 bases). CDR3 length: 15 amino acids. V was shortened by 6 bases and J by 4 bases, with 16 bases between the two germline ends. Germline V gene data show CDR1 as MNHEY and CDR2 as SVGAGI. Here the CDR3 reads CASRTMAGPNQPQHF. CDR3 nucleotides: TGTGCCAGCAGGACGATGGCAGGGCCTAATCAGCCCCAGCATTTT.

CDR3 in DNA: TGTGCCTCGAGGGGCGACCAAAACTATGGCTACACCTTC. Translating it yields CASRGDQNYGYTF. The V gene is TRBV30, the J gene TRBJ1-2, with a weak D call TRBD1 (5 bases). The CDR3 has 13 amino acids. V dropped 7 bases and J dropped 2 bases, with 14 bases sitting between them. Per germline, CDR1 GTSNPN and CDR2 SVGIG (reference sequence). Full variable domain (outside the CDR3, taken from reference TRBV30 and TRBJ1-2): SQTIHQWPATLVQPVGSPLSLECTVEGTSNPNLYWYRQAAGRGLQLLFYSVGIGQISSEVPQNLSASRPQDRQFILSSKKLLLSDSGFYLCASRGDQNYGYTFGSGTRLTVV.